In its sample, the clone carrying this T cell receptor (beta chain) was seen a few times. Building of the TCR beta libraries involved iRepertoire HTBI primers and Arm-PCR of CDR3 regions. MiXCR, run by TCRdb on the multiplex PCR reads, gives a single entry per CDR3 protein. In the table there are around 450,000 distinct CDR3 sequences, around a fifth of which are singletons. Time point defined: persistent/refractory GD, antithyroid drugs over 5 years with positive TRAb. The TCR library was made from RNA extracted from PBMCs. This specimen belongs to a study of regulatory T cells in long-lasting Graves disease. Germline lookup yields CDR1 MNHEY and CDR2 SMNVEV (reference sequence). The CDR3 is 16 residues long. V shed 3 bases and J shed 0 bases, with 12 bases lying between them.

This specimen was peripheral blood mononuclear cells (PBMCs), taken when the disease was refractory, from a patient treated with antithyroid drugs. The clonotype comes from a female donor with Graves disease. The rearrangement links TRBV27 to TRBJ2-4; no clear D gene. The CDR3: CASSFFSLLAKNIQYF. CDR3 bases: TGTGCCAGCAGTTTTTTTAGTTTACTAGCCAAAAACATTCAGTACTTC.